One sample yielded the 29 T cell receptor beta chains listed below, sequenced in a study of cytomegalovirus exposure and HLA in healthy donors. Profiling relied on immunoSEQ multiplex PCR, and the TCRdb table lists in-frame clones only, not all of them. The table includes over 100,000 clones, more than 70% detected once. Sequenced material: PBMCs. Every receptor here comes from a woman under 30 in good health and CMV-seronegative.

This chain connects TRBV5-1 to TRBJ1-3; unclear D gene. Germline CDR1 and CDR2: SGHRS and YFSETQ. This CDR3 has 14 amino acids. With 4 bases removed from V and 2 bases from J, the gap between germline ends came to 10 bases. The CDR3 coding sequence is TGCGCCAGCAGCCACCCAGAACCTGGAAACACCATATATTTT. It encodes CASSHPEPGNTIYF.

This clone was observed once. The chain carries TRBV28 and TRBJ1-1; TRBD1 agrees at 8 bases. Germline values: CDR1 MDHEN, CDR2 SYDVKM. This CDR3 is 16 amino acids long. The ends lost 0 bases at V and 6 bases at J; junction bases unmatched: 9. CDR3 residues: CASSLWDRVGLAEAFF. CDR3 DNA sequence: TGTGCCAGCAGTTTATGGGACAGGGTCGGGTTGGCTGAAGCTTTCTTT. Full variable domain (remainder filled in from reference TRBV28 and TRBJ1-1): DVKVTQSSRYLVKRTGEKVFLECVQDMDHENMFWYRQDPGLGLRLIYFSYDVKMKEKGDIPEGYSVSREKKERFSLILESASTNQTSMYLCASSLWDRVGLAEAFFGQGTRLTVV.

This sequence joins TRBV6-5 and TRBJ1-2, with TRBD1 identical over 10 bases. Germline V gene data show CDR1 as MNHEY and CDR2 as SVGAGI. Losses at the gene ends were 1 base for V and 6 bases for J; bases not matched to a gene: 5. The CDR3 is made up of 15 amino acids. CDR3 bases: TGTGCCAGCAGTTACTTTCGAGGGACAGGGGATGGCTACACCTTC. The encoded protein is CASSYFRGTGDGYTF.

The chain combines TRBV30 with TRBJ2-1, with a weak D call TRBD2 (5 bases). The CDR3 is 16 amino acids. With 0 bases removed from V and 6 bases from J, the gap between germline ends came to 18 bases. Germline CDR1 reads GTSNPN; CDR2 reads SVGIG (reference sequence). CDR3 residues: CAWSVAMVRVRNEQFF. In DNA form, the CDR3 reads TGTGCCTGGAGTGTAGCGATGGTGCGGGTTCGCAATGAGCAGTTCTTC.

Only one count was recorded for this clone. The chain links TRBV4-2 to TRBJ1-3; unclear D gene. Per germline, CDR1 LGHNA and CDR2 YNFKEQ. Trimming cost V 2 bases and J 0 bases, with 11 bases left between them. The CDR3 runs to 16 residues. The CDR3 sequence is CASSQSGSFSGNTIYF. The CDR3 nucleotides are TGTGCCAGCAGCCAATCGGGGTCTTTCTCTGGAAACACCATATATTTT.

The V and J genes are TRBV5-4 and TRBJ2-1; 8 bases match TRBD1. The CDR3 covers 13 residues. Trimming at V came to 2 bases and at J to 8 bases, leaving 3 bases not matched to a gene. CDR1 and CDR2 (germline): SGHNT, YYREEE (reference sequence). The CDR3 here is CASSFRQGYEQFF. CDR3 nucleotide sequence: TGTGCCAGCAGCTTCCGACAGGGGTATGAGCAGTTCTTC.

This sequence joins TRBV7-6 and TRBJ1-4; D is perhaps TRBD1 (6 bases). Germline V gene sequence: CDR1 SGHVS, CDR2 FNYEAQ. The CDR3 has 14 residues. V was clipped by 5 bases and J by 4 bases, with 11 bases between them. CDR3 sequence (DNA): TGTGCCAGCAGCCAAGGGGGTGGTAATGAAAAACTGTTTTTT. Translation: CASSQGGGNEKLFF.

The genes are TRBV11-2 and TRBJ2-7; tentatively, D is TRBD2 (6 bases). Germline CDR1 reads SGHAT; CDR2 reads FQNNGV. The CDR3 has 15 amino acids. V shed 4 bases and J shed 4 bases, with 17 bases lying between them. CDR3 coding DNA: TGTGCCAGCAGCTCGGGGAGGCTAATCGGTTACGAGCAGTACTTC. It encodes CASSSGRLIGYEQYF.

The V gene is TRBV7-2, the J gene TRBJ2-7; D unresolved. The germline V gene encodes CDR1 SGHTA and CDR2 FQGNSA. The CDR3 contains 16 residues. V was trimmed by 1 base and J by 3 bases, leaving 16 bases between them. CDR3 region: CASSLGSEPLYYEQYF. CDR3 bases: TGTGCCAGCAGCTTAGGGTCAGAACCTTTATACTACGAGCAGTACTTC. Looking up the rest from reference TRBV7-2 and TRBJ2-7 gives the full variable domain: GAGVSQSPSNKVTEKGKDVELRCDPISGHTALYWYRQSLGQGLEFLIYFQGNSAPDKSGLPSDRFSAERTGGSVSTLTIQRTQQEDSAVYLCASSLGSEPLYYEQYFGPGTRLTVT.

This rearrangement joins TRBV9 to TRBJ1-3, with a weak D call TRBD1 (5 bases). The V gene's germline CDR1 is SGDLS and CDR2 YYNGEE. The CDR3 length is 15 residues. The V gene lost 2 bases and the J gene lost 3 bases, with 12 bases spanning the gap. CDR3 sequence: CASSVGGTIGNTIYF. CDR3 DNA sequence: TGTGCCAGCAGCGTCGGAGGGACTATTGGAAACACCATATATTTT.

This clone was seen just once. The rearrangement joins TRBV9 to TRBJ2-2; the D is unclear. CDR3 length equals 16 residues. Trimming removed 4 bases at V and 4 bases at J, with 17 bases between. The V gene's germline CDR1 is SGDLS and CDR2 YYNGEE. The CDR3 DNA sequence: TGTGCCAGCAGCCCAGGCTGGGCACAATTCACCGGGGAGCTGTTTTTT. Translation: CASSPGWAQFTGELFF.

This clone was counted once. The chain uses TRBV28 and TRBJ1-2, with a tentative D call TRBD1 (5 bases). The V gene lost 2 bases and the J gene lost 2 bases, with 12 bases spanning the gap. Germline CDR1 and CDR2: MDHEN and SYDVKM. CDR3 size: 15 residues. CDR3 sequence (DNA): TGTGCCAGCAGTTTAGGCAGGGATTTCAACTATGGCTACACCTTC. It encodes CASSLGRDFNYGYTF.

The chain employs TRBV10-2 and TRBJ1-2; 8 nucleotides match TRBD1. V was clipped by 8 bases and J by 3 bases; unmatched bases: 5. Germline loops: CDR1 WSHSY, CDR2 SAAADI. The CDR3 length is 13 residues. The CDR3 sequence is CASSGTGDYGYTF. CDR3 coding DNA: TGCGCCAGCTCAGGGACAGGCGACTATGGCTACACCTTC.

The chain joins TRBV7-2 to TRBJ1-4; no reliable D call. The V end lost 1 base, the J end lost 8 bases, and 11 bases lay between the germline ends. The CDR3 contains 14 residues. Germline V gene data show CDR1 as SGHTA and CDR2 as FQGNSA. CDR3 coding DNA: TGTGCCAGCAGCTTAGATGCCGGGAAGGAAAAACTGTTTTTT. Protein sequence: CASSLDAGKEKLFF.

This clone was observed a single time. The chain couples TRBV11-2 to TRBJ2-2, with 11 nucleotides matching TRBD2. The germline V gene has CDR1 SGHAT and CDR2 FQNNGV. V was pared by 2 bases and J by 5 bases, with 13 bases of the junction left unmatched. The length of the CDR3 is 19 residues. CDR3 sequence (DNA): TGTGCCAGCAGCTTATCTCTAGTAAAACTAGCGGGAGATACCGGGGAGCTGTTTTTT. Residues: CASSLSLVKLAGDTGELFF.

The V gene is TRBV11-1, the J gene TRBJ2-3; D is perhaps TRBD2 (6 bases). The CDR3 runs to 15 residues. From germline, CDR1 is SGHAT and CDR2 FQDESV (reference sequence). Trimming removed 5 bases at V and 2 bases at J, with 14 bases between. CDR3 protein: CASSLSSADTDTQYF. In DNA, the CDR3 is TGTGCCAGCAGCCTCTCTAGCGCGGACACAGATACGCAGTATTTT. Supplemented by reference TRBV11-1 and TRBJ2-3, the full variable domain reads EAEVAQSPRYKITEKSQAVAFWCDPISGHATLYWYRQILGQGPELLVQFQDESVVDDSQLPKDRFSAERLKGVDSTLKIQPAELGDSAMYLCASSLSSADTDTQYFGPGTRLTVL.

Points on this clone: Sequence at one end of the junction differs from germline and may be a read error. The rearrangement links TRBV5-1 to TRBJ2-1; D possibly matches TRBD1 or TRBD2 (5 bases each). Looked up from germline, CDR1 is SGHRS and CDR2 is YFSETQ. This CDR3 has 15 amino acids. The CDR3 region is CVSSGQGSSYNEQFF. The CDR3 DNA is TGCGTCAGCAGCGGTCAGGGCAGCTCCTACAATGAGCAGTTCTTC.

The V and J genes are TRBV7-9 and TRBJ1-2, with 8 bases lining up with TRBD1. Germline CDR1 is SEHNR and CDR2 is FQNEAQ (reference sequence). The trim removed 5 bases at V and 4 bases at J, leaving 3 bases unmatched. The CDR3 is 13 residues long. The CDR3 is CASSTGQAYGYTF. For the CDR3, the DNA is TGTGCCAGCAGCACGGGACAGGCCTATGGCTACACCTTC.

This chain connects TRBV6-6 to TRBJ1-1, with D perhaps matching TRBD1 (6 bases). The germline CDR1 and CDR2 sequences are MNHNY and SVGAGI (reference sequence). V was shortened by 11 bases and J by 1 base, with 17 bases between the two germline ends. CDR3 length equals 14 residues. DNA of the CDR3: TGTGCCTCGGAGGACAGCTCGAGGAACACTGAAGCTTTCTTT. Residues: CASEDSSRNTEAFF.

The chain is built from TRBV6-6 and TRBJ1-1, with D perhaps TRBD1 (6 bases). Deletions cut 7 bases from V and 1 base from J, with 13 bases between. Per the germline V gene, CDR1 is MNHNY and CDR2 is SVGAGI (reference sequence). The CDR3 consists of 14 residues. CDR3 coding DNA: TGTGCCAGCACTCGACAGGCGCCGAACACTGAAGCTTTCTTT. Amino acid sequence: CASTRQAPNTEAFF.

This clone was seen a single time. The chain employs TRBV7-9 and TRBJ2-7, with 8 bases that match TRBD2. The trim removed 1 base at V and 2 bases at J, leaving 16 bases unmatched. The germline CDR1 and CDR2 sequences are SEHNR and FQNEAQ (reference sequence). There are 19 residues in the CDR3. CDR3 amino acids: CASSLVGAHSGIGAYEQYF. CDR3 sequence (DNA): TGTGCCAGCAGCTTAGTGGGGGCACATAGCGGGATAGGGGCCTACGAGCAGTACTTC.

V is TRBV25-1 and J is TRBJ1-2; D remains ambiguous. The CDR3 is 15 amino acids. CDR1 is MGHDK and CDR2 is SYGVNS in the germline V gene. Between the trimmed V and J ends, which lost 1 base and 8 bases, there was a span of 17 bases. The CDR3, as DNA: TGTGCCAGCAGTGAATTTGAACTTGTCGAGAGCGGCTACACCTTC. Translated, it gives CASSEFELVESGYTF.

A few counts support this clone. The gene calls are TRBV7-9 and TRBJ1-5; D is undetermined. Germline CDR1 SEHNR, CDR2 FQNEAQ (reference sequence). V lost 0 bases and J 5 bases, leaving 8 bases between the germline ends. CDR3 length: 14 residues. This CDR3 reads CASSLASTDQPQHF. The CDR3 DNA reads TGTGCCAGCAGCTTAGCTTCGACTGATCAGCCCCAGCATTTT.

This sequence joins TRBV7-6 and TRBJ2-3, with TRBD1 identical over 8 bases. The J segment lost 1 base and the V segment lost 5 bases, leaving 8 bases of the junction unmatched. Germline CDR1 SGHVS, CDR2 FNYEAQ. The CDR3 runs to 16 residues. CDR3 DNA sequence: TGTGCCAGCAGCACCAGACAGGGGTCAGGCACAGATACGCAGTATTTT. Translating gives CASSTRQGSGTDTQYF.

This chain connects TRBV7-3 to TRBJ1-4; unclear D gene. Trimming left V 2 bases short and J 0 bases short, with 16 bases between. Germline assignment: CDR1 SGHTA and CDR2 FQGTGA. CDR3 length: 18 amino acids. This CDR3 reads CASSLLSGEGATNEKLFF. The CDR3 region has the DNA TGTGCCAGCAGCTTACTGTCGGGTGAGGGTGCAACTAATGAAAAACTGTTTTTT.

CDR3 in DNA: TGTGCCAGCAGTTCTATCCCCCTTTACAGGGAGCAGTTCTTC. Its protein product is CASSSIPLYREQFF. The V and J genes are TRBV27 and TRBJ2-1, with D possibly matching TRBD1 (5 bases). V lost 4 bases, J lost 10 bases, and 17 bases lay in between. The CDR3 runs to 14 residues. Germline assignment: CDR1 MNHEY and CDR2 SMNVEV (reference sequence).

This chain links TRBV5-6 with TRBJ2-2, with D possibly TRBD1 on 6 matching bases. The V and J ends lost 4 bases and 6 bases respectively, with 10 bases between them. Germline CDR1 SGHDT, CDR2 YYEEEE. This CDR3 contains 13 residues. For the CDR3, the DNA is TGTGCCAGCAGCCGAGGGGGTTCCGGGGAGCTGTTTTTT. The encoded protein is CASSRGGSGELFF.

The chain recombines TRBV7-2 with TRBJ2-7; perhaps TRBD1 as D (5 bases). The CDR3 has 12 amino acids. Germline loops: CDR1 SGHTA, CDR2 FQGNSA. V was clipped by 5 bases and J by 4 bases, with 9 bases between them. For the CDR3, the DNA is TGTGCCAGCAGCGCCACAGGTTACGAGCAGTACTTC. Translated: CASSATGYEQYF. Drawing the rest from reference TRBV7-2 and TRBJ2-7, the complete variable domain is GAGVSQSPSNKVTEKGKDVELRCDPISGHTALYWYRQSLGQGLEFLIYFQGNSAPDKSGLPSDRFSAERTGGSVSTLTIQRTQQEDSAVYLCASSATGYEQYFGPGTRLTVT.

The rearrangement links TRBV7-3 to TRBJ2-2, with D maybe TRBD2 (5 bases). In germline, CDR1 is SGHTA, CDR2 FQGTGA. Trimming stripped 1 base from V and 6 bases from J, with 9 bases between. This CDR3 is built from 14 residues. The CDR3: CASSLNSVPGELFF. In DNA, the CDR3 is TGTGCCAGCAGCTTAAATAGCGTCCCCGGGGAGCTGTTTTTT.